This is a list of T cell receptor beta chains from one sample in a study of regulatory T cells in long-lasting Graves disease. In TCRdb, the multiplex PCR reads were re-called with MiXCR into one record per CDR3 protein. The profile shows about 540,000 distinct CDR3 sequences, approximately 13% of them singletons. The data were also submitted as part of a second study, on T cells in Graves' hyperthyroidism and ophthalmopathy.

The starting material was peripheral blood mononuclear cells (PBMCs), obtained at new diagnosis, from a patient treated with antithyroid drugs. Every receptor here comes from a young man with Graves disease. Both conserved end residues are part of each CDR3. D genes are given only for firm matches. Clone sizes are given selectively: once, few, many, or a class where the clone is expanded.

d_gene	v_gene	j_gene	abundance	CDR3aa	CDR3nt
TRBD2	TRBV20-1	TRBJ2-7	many	CSARDQASGSYEQYF	TGCAGTGCTAGAGATCAAGCTAGCGGCTCCTACGAGCAGTACTTC
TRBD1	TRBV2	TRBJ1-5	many	CASRGQGQVQPQHF	TGTGCCAGCAGGGGACAGGGGCAGGTTCAGCCCCAGCATTTT
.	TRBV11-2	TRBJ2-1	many	CASSNPYNEQFF	TGTGCCAGCAGCAACCCGTACAATGAGCAGTTCTTC
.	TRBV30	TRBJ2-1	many	CAWSPSGGGEQFF	TGTGCCTGGAGTCCCTCCGGGGGCGGTGAGCAGTTCTTC
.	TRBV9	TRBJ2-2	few	CASSVQGRNTGELFF	TGTGCCAGCAGCGTGCAGGGGCGGAACACCGGGGAGCTGTTTTTT
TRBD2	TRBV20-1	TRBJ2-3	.	CSAQAGGSTDTQYF	TGCAGTGCTCAGGCGGGAGGGAGCACAGATACGCAGTATTTT
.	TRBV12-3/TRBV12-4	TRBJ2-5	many	CASNQGRGETQYF	TGTGCCAGCAACCAGGGGAGGGGAGAGACCCAGTACTTC
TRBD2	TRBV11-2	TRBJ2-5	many	CASSRPGREEETQYF	TGTGCCAGCAGCCGCCCCGGACGGGAGGAAGAGACCCAGTACTTC
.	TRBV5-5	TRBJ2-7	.	CASSMAGGYEQYF	TGTGCCAGCAGCATGGCGGGCGGCTACGAGCAGTACTTC
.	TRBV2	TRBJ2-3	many	CASSSWRSTDTQYF	TGTGCCAGCAGTTCCTGGAGATCCACAGATACGCAGTATTTT
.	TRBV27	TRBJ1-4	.	CASSLRWGAATNEKLFF	TGTGCCAGCAGTTTAAGGTGGGGGGCTGCAACTAATGAAAAACTGTTTTTT
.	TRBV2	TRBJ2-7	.	CASSASGTVTYEQYF	TGTGCCAGCAGCGCATCGGGGACGGTGACCTACGAGCAGTACTTC
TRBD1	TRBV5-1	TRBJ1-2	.	CASSFPGTGLGYTF	TGCGCCAGCAGCTTCCCCGGGACAGGGTTGGGCTACACCTTC
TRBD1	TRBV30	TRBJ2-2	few	CAWSGDRGNTGELFF	TGTGCCTGGAGTGGGGACAGAGGGAACACCGGGGAGCTGTTTTTT
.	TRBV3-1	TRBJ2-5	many	CATGGQETQYF	TGTGCCACCGGGGGACAAGAGACCCAGTACTTC
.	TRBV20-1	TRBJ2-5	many	CSARRDQETQYF	TGCAGTGCGAGGAGGGACCAAGAGACCCAGTACTTC
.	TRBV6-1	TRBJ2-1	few	CASRIGPSYNEQFF	TGTGCCAGCAGGATAGGTCCTTCCTACAATGAGCAGTTCTTC
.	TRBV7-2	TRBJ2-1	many	CASSRPSGLPEQFF	TGTGCCAGCAGCCGACCAAGCGGGCTTCCTGAGCAGTTCTTC
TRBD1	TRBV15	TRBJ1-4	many	CATSRVGRGWTNEKLFF	TGTGCCACCAGCAGAGTTGGCAGGGGGTGGACTAATGAAAAACTGTTTTTT
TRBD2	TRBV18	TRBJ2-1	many	CASSPPVAGGPNEQFF	TGTGCCAGCTCACCACCGGTAGCGGGAGGGCCGAATGAGCAGTTCTTC
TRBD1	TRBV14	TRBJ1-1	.	CASSQDLGQGWNTEAFF	TGTGCCAGCAGCCAAGATTTGGGACAGGGTTGGAACACTGAAGCTTTCTTT
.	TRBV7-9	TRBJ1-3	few	CASESGPESGNTIYF	TGTGCCAGCGAATCCGGGCCAGAGTCCGGAAACACCATATATTTT
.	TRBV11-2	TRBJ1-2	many	CASSLGPIVTF	TGTGCCAGCAGCTTGGGCCCCATAGTTACCTTC
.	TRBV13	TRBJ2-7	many	CASSSRDGISYEQYF	TGTGCCAGCAGCTCCCGGGACGGAATCTCCTACGAGCAGTACTTC
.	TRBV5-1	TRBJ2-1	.	CASSLVPSVYNEQFF	TGCGCCAGCAGCTTGGTCCCGAGTGTATACAATGAGCAGTTCTTC
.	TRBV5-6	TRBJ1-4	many	CASSPGRPGRLNEKLFF	TGTGCCAGCAGCCCCGGACGGCCAGGACGATTGAATGAAAAACTGTTTTTT
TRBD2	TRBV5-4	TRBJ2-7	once	CASSSLGAGGPVTEQYF	TGTGCCAGCAGCTCCTTAGGAGCGGGAGGGCCTGTTACCGAGCAGTACTTC
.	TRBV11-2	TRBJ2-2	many	CASSLVLETGELFF	TGTGCCAGCAGCTTAGTCCTCGAAACCGGGGAGCTGTTTTTT
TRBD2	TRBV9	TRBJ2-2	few	CASSPVTSGRSKYTGELFF	TGTGCCAGCAGCCCAGTGACTAGCGGGAGGAGTAAATACACCGGGGAGCTGTTTTTT
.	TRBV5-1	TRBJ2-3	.	CASSYTATEGDTQCF	TGCGCCAGCAGCTACACGGCCACAGAAGGAGATACGCAGTGTTTT
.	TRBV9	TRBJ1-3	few	CASSVVPDSGNTIYF	TGTGCCAGCAGCGTAGTGCCGGACTCTGGAAACACCATATATTTT
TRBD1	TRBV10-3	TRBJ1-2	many	CAISAGGSHYGYTF	TGTGCCATCAGCGCAGGGGGCTCACACTATGGCTACACCTTC
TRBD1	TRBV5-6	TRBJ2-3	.	CASSLDPTGGPFGHTQYF	TGTGCCAGCAGCTTGGACCCGACAGGGGGCCCCTTTGGGCATACGCAGTATTTT
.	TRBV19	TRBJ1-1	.	CASSIRREGAEAFF	TGTGCCAGTAGTATAAGGAGGGAAGGAGCTGAAGCTTTCTTT
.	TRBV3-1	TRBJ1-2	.	CASSDTLRGSDYGYTF	TGTGCCAGCAGTGACACGCTTAGGGGGTCGGACTATGGCTACACCTTC